The 28 T cell receptor beta chains given below trace back to one sample, sequenced in a study of shared clonotypes between healthy human individuals. CD8 cells classed as naive were CD45RO-negative and positively selected for CCR7, excluding terminally differentiated effector memory CD45RA+ cells. Sequenced by immunoSEQ multiplex PCR; TCRdb stores in-frame clones only, minus some. The sample yields about 610,000 clones, about 95% seen once. Sequencing input: naive CD8+ T cells sorted from blood. These receptors all stem from a woman aged 25 to 39 in good health.

V and J are TRBV28 and TRBJ1-2; 12 bases agree with TRBD1. Trimming at V came to 3 bases and at J to 7 bases, leaving 6 bases not matched to a gene. This CDR3 region has 15 residues. CDR1 is MDHEN, CDR2 SYDVKM, per germline. The CDR3 is CASSFRDRGRIGYTF. The CDR3 region has the DNA TGTGCCAGCAGTTTCAGGGACAGGGGGCGCATTGGCTACACCTTC.

This clone has a single count. V and J are TRBV9 and TRBJ2-7; either TRBD1 or TRBD2 may fit D (5 bases each). V lost 3 bases to trimming and J lost 2 bases, with 15 bases between them. Germline V gives CDR1 SGDLS, CDR2 YYNGEE. CDR3 length: 15 residues. In nucleotides, the CDR3 is TGTGCCAGCAGCGGAACCGGGACGGGGACCTACGAGCAGTACTTC. Its translation is CASSGTGTGTYEQYF.

This rearrangement joins TRBV27 to TRBJ1-1; TRBD1 aligns across 10 bases. The CDR3 runs 14 residues. Germline lookup yields CDR1 MNHEY and CDR2 SMNVEV (reference sequence). After removal of 5 bases from V and 8 bases from J, the junction contained 8 bases not matched to a gene. The CDR3 loop is CASSPIGTGEEAFF. For the CDR3, the DNA is TGTGCCAGCAGTCCCATTGGGACAGGGGAAGAAGCTTTCTTT.

The rearrangement links TRBV29-1 to TRBJ2-5; tentatively, D is TRBD1 (6 bases). The J call is in doubt because the DNA end fits TRBJ2-7 better. Germline lookup yields CDR1 SQVTM and CDR2 ANQGSEA. This CDR3 region has 12 residues. CDR3 sequence reads: CSVEGQAYEQYF. CDR3 nucleotide sequence: TGCAGCGTTGAAGGACAGGCCTACGAGCAGTACTTC.

The V call is TRBV19, the J call TRBJ2-1; D is perhaps TRBD1 (6 bases). Germline CDR1 and CDR2: LNHDA and SQIVND (reference sequence). V was cut by 5 bases and J by 8 bases, with 7 bases left in between. There are 11 residues in the CDR3. The CDR3 DNA sequence: TGTGCCAGTAGTTACAGGGATGAGCAGTTCTTC. Residues: CASSYRDEQFF.

This clone was detected once. This sequence joins TRBV4-1 and TRBJ2-2, with 9 bases matching TRBD1. Trimming cost V 1 base and J 2 bases; bases outside gene matches: 5. In germline, CDR1 is MGHRA, CDR2 YSYEKL. The CDR3 is made up of 17 amino acids. As DNA, the CDR3 is TGCGCCAGCAGCCAAGCCCCGACAGGGGGTAACACCGGGGAGCTGTTTTTT. Amino acid sequence: CASSQAPTGGNTGELFF.

The chain couples TRBV7-6 to TRBJ1-2, with a tentative D call TRBD1 (6 bases). Deletions cut 0 bases from V and 8 bases from J, with 13 bases between. The length of the CDR3 is 14 residues. The germline V gene encodes CDR1 SGHVS and CDR2 FNYEAQ. The CDR3 spells CASSLAPQGEGYTF. DNA for the CDR3: TGTGCCAGCAGCTTAGCACCACAGGGCGAGGGCTACACCTTC.

With regard to this clone: At the DNA level, this CDR3 is encoded by other sequences in the same sample as well. V is TRBV27 and J is TRBJ2-7, with TRBD1 identical over 7 bases. The germline V gene encodes CDR1 MNHEY and CDR2 SMNVEV (reference sequence). CDR3 length: 13 amino acids. V lost 4 bases, J lost 1 base, and 1 base stayed unmatched. Written as DNA, the CDR3 is TGTGCCAGCAGTTCGGGACAGTCCTACGAGCAGTACTTC. The encoded protein is CASSSGQSYEQYF.

This clone was seen once. V gene TRBV5-3 combines with J gene TRBJ1-1; 10 bases match TRBD1. TRBV5-3 is an open reading frame, and its role is uncertain. The CDR3 loop spans 15 amino acids. The V and J ends lost 3 bases and 5 bases, in that order; junction bases with no gene match: 7. The CDR3 protein is CARSYWGQGRTEAFF. CDR3 coding DNA: TGTGCCAGAAGCTACTGGGGACAGGGGAGAACTGAAGCTTTCTTT.

The V gene is TRBV19, the J gene TRBJ2-2; D is ambiguous. CDR1 LNHDA and CDR2 SQIVND come from the germline V gene (reference sequence). The germline V and J ends were trimmed by 1 base and 5 bases, with 17 bases remaining between them. The CDR3 has 17 residues. The CDR3, as DNA: TGTGCCAGTAGTATAGGCGCTTACCGCGAAGGAACCGGGGAGCTGTTTTTT. Protein product: CASSIGAYREGTGELFF. The full variable domain, completed using reference TRBV19 and TRBJ2-2, is DGGITQSPKYLFRKEGQNVTLSCEQNLNHDAMYWYRQDPGQGLRLIYYSQIVNDFQKGDIAEGYSVSREKKESFPLTVTSAQKNPTAFYLCASSIGAYREGTGELFFGEGSRLTVL.

V usage is TRBV7-8 and J usage is TRBJ1-2; possibly TRBD1 for D (5 bases). This CDR3 contains 15 residues. With 5 bases removed from V and 4 bases from J, the gap between germline ends came to 17 bases. CDR1 and CDR2 from the germline V gene are SGHVS and FQNEAQ. The CDR3 is CASSPRVGDSYGYTF. CDR3 nucleotide sequence: TGTGCCAGCAGCCCTCGAGTAGGGGATTCCTATGGCTACACCTTC.

With regard to this clone: Other DNA sequences within the sample encode an identical CDR3. The chain couples TRBV28 to TRBJ2-3; D is undetermined. V lost 4 bases, J lost 7 bases, and 3 bases lay in between. The CDR3 has 10 residues. The germline gives CDR1 MDHEN, CDR2 SYDVKM. The CDR3 DNA sequence: TGTGCCAGCAGTTCTCATACGCAGTATTTT. This gives the protein CASSSHTQYF.

The chain carries TRBV28 and TRBJ2-7; D gene uncertain. The CDR3 has 13 amino acids. CDR1 is MDHEN and CDR2 is SYDVKM in the germline V gene. Deletions cut 6 bases from V and 2 bases from J, with 11 bases between. The CDR3 DNA sequence: TGTGCCAGCAGACAAAGCCCAGCCTACGAGCAGTACTTC. Encoded protein: CASRQSPAYEQYF.

The chain is built from TRBV25-1 and TRBJ1-4; TRBD1 aligns across 7 bases. This CDR3 is built from 15 residues. Germline-derived CDR1 and CDR2 are MGHDK and SYGVNS. The V segment lost 4 bases and the J segment 8 bases; nucleotides outside the gene matches: 10. For the CDR3, the DNA is TGTGCCAGCAGTGCCTCCGGGACAGCCAAAGAAAAACTGTTTTTT. It codes for CASSASGTAKEKLFF.

The chain combines TRBV4-1 with TRBJ2-1, with 7 bases identical to TRBD2. The CDR3 runs to 17 residues. Germline CDR1 and CDR2: MGHRA and YSYEKL. With 0 bases clipped from V and 4 bases from J, the junction kept 9 bases outside the gene matches. CDR3: CASSQDWSGTKYNEQFF. CDR3 coding DNA: TGCGCCAGCAGCCAAGATTGGTCCGGGACTAAGTACAATGAGCAGTTCTTC.

The rearrangement links TRBV19 to TRBJ1-1; possible D gene TRBD1, 5 bases. The germline V and J ends were trimmed by 3 bases and 0 bases, with 14 bases remaining between them. The CDR3 contains 16 residues. Looked up from germline, CDR1 is LNHDA and CDR2 is SQIVND (reference sequence). CDR3 DNA sequence: TGTGCCAGTAGTATTCGGGATGGAGGGGTGAACACTGAAGCTTTCTTT. Encoded protein: CASSIRDGGVNTEAFF.

This rearrangement joins TRBV2 to TRBJ2-1; 10 bases agree with TRBD1. The CDR3 runs to 15 residues. Germline loops: CDR1 SNHLY, CDR2 FYNNEI. V lost 3 bases and J lost 5; bases outside the gene matches: 4. As DNA, the CDR3 is TGTGCCAGCAGTGAGGGACAGGGGTTCGACAATGAGCAGTTCTTC. Translating gives CASSEGQGFDNEQFF. Drawing the rest from reference TRBV2 and TRBJ2-1, the complete variable domain is EPEVTQTPSHQVTQMGQEVILRCVPISNHLYFYWYRQILGQKVEFLVSFYNNEISEKSEIFDDQFSVERPDGSNFTLKIRSTKLEDSAMYFCASSEGQGFDNEQFFGPGTRLTVL.

The rearrangement uses TRBV28 and TRBJ2-1; D may be TRBD2 (5 bases). Deletions cut 3 bases from V and 5 bases from J, with 8 bases between. The CDR3 extends over 13 amino acids. CDR1 and CDR2 (germline): MDHEN, SYDVKM. The CDR3 DNA is TGTGCCAGCAGTTTTCCCGGGGACAATGAGCAGTTCTTC. Translation gives CASSFPGDNEQFF.

This CDR3 reads CASNRQGAGTEAFF. The CDR3 DNA is TGTGCCAGCAATAGACAGGGGGCAGGCACTGAAGCTTTCTTT. The chain employs TRBV27 and TRBJ1-1; 10 bases map to TRBD1. CDR1 and CDR2 from the germline V gene are MNHEY and SMNVEV (reference sequence). The CDR3 is 14 amino acids. The junction had 6 bases not matched to a gene; V was cut back by 7 bases and J by 4 bases.

This chain connects TRBV6-5 to TRBJ2-7; D unclear. The CDR3 is 14 residues long. CDR1 is MNHEY, CDR2 SVGAGI, per germline. Trimming cost V 2 bases and J 4 bases, with 12 bases left between them. The CDR3 DNA sequence: TGTGCCAGCAGTTACGGGGAAACAGCTTACGAGCAGTACTTC. Translation: CASSYGETAYEQYF.

A remark on this clone: The germline gene is not matched at one end of the junction; a read error may be the cause. The chain employs TRBV28 and TRBJ2-7, with D perhaps TRBD1 (7 bases). The CDR3 is 13 residues long. The germline CDR1 and CDR2 sequences are MDHEN and SYDVKM. CDR3 DNA sequence: TGTGCCAGCAGTGGACTACGACAGGGCTTCTGGGGCTTC. Its protein is CASSGLRQGFWGF.

V usage is TRBV27 and J usage is TRBJ1-5; 8 nucleotides agree with TRBD1. The CDR3 runs to 15 residues. Germline values: CDR1 MNHEY, CDR2 SMNVEV (reference sequence). The ends lost 6 bases at V and 2 bases at J; junction bases unmatched: 6. CDR3 DNA sequence: TGTGCCAGCAGCCAGGGGGCTGAGGGCAATCAGCCCCAGCATTTT. Translated, it gives CASSQGAEGNQPQHF.

The chain combines TRBV19 with TRBJ1-2; 7 positions agree with TRBD1. The germline CDR1 and CDR2 sequences are LNHDA and SQIVND (reference sequence). The CDR3 has 16 residues. Trimming cost V 5 bases and J 8 bases; bases outside gene matches: 17. The DNA for the CDR3 is TGTGCCAGTAGTCGTGGATCCGGGACAGCCTCTGAAGGCTACACCTTC. Protein product: CASSRGSGTASEGYTF. The whole variable domain, remainder taken from reference TRBV19 and TRBJ1-2, is DGGITQSPKYLFRKEGQNVTLSCEQNLNHDAMYWYRQDPGQGLRLIYYSQIVNDFQKGDIAEGYSVSREKKESFPLTVTSAQKNPTAFYLCASSRGSGTASEGYTFGSGTRLTVV.

V usage is TRBV30 and J usage is TRBJ1-2; perhaps TRBD1 as D (5 bases). This CDR3 is 14 amino acids long. V was shortened by 2 bases and J by 6 bases, with 16 bases between the two germline ends. Germline V CDR1 and CDR2: GTSNPN, SVGIG (reference sequence). The CDR3: CAWSSGGGMDGYTF. The CDR3 DNA is TGTGCCTGGAGTAGCGGGGGTGGGATGGATGGCTACACCTTC.

The chain combines TRBV5-4 with TRBJ2-1; the D gene is possibly TRBD1 (7 bases). The CDR3 runs to 18 residues. In germline, CDR1 is SGHNT, CDR2 YYREEE (reference sequence). The V end was cut by 10 bases, the J end by 1 base, with 27 bases between. The CDR3 is CAHKGGQRRVRSYNEQFF. Written as DNA, the CDR3 is TGTGCCCATAAGGGGGGACAGCGCCGAGTACGGTCCTACAATGAGCAGTTCTTC.

The chain recombines TRBV4-1 with TRBJ1-4; perhaps TRBD1 as D (5 bases). Per germline, CDR1 MGHRA and CDR2 YSYEKL. V was cut by 1 base and J by 8 bases, with 26 bases left in between. This CDR3 region has 19 residues. CDR3 sequence reads: CASSQVSAGRTPFGEKLFF. In nucleotides, the CDR3 is TGCGCCAGCAGCCAAGTTTCTGCAGGGAGGACCCCATTTGGGGAAAAACTGTTTTTT.

The rearrangement links TRBV5-6 to TRBJ1-2; D not resolved. The V end was cut by 4 bases, the J end by 4 bases, with 14 bases between. Germline V lookup: CDR1 SGHDT, CDR2 YYEEEE. The CDR3 has 14 residues. This chain's CDR3 is CASSPRGSGYGYTF. In nucleotides, the CDR3 is TGTGCCAGCAGCCCCCGAGGGTCCGGCTATGGCTACACCTTC.

This sequence joins TRBV27 and TRBJ2-5; 7 bases are shared with TRBD2. This CDR3 contains 14 residues. Germline CDR1 is MNHEY and CDR2 is SMNVEV (reference sequence). The trim removed 1 base at V and 2 bases at J, leaving 1 base unmatched. The CDR3 DNA is TGTGCCAGCAGTTTATTCGGGGGGCAAGAGACCCAGTACTTC. It encodes CASSLFGGQETQYF.